Each of the 32 T cell receptor beta chains below was sequenced from the same sample in a study of STAT5B mutations in CD4+ large granular lymphocyte leukemia. Using immunoSEQ multiplex PCR, the repertoire was profiled, and TCRdb retains in-frame clones only, with some absent. This table has approximately 41,000 clones, almost 85% appearing once. The sequencing input was CD4+ T cells from blood buffy coats. Receptor source: a human donor in good health.

The chain is built from TRBV7-2 and TRBJ2-7, with a weak D call TRBD2 (5 bases). The length of the CDR3 is 13 residues. V lost 5 bases and J lost 6, with 14 bases in between. Looked up from germline, CDR1 is SGHTA and CDR2 is FQGNSA. CDR3 sequence reads: CASSTSGPGEQYF. CDR3 DNA: TGTGCCAGCAGCACTAGTGGGCCAGGCGAGCAGTACTTC.

V is TRBV19 and J is TRBJ1-1; 11 bases line up with TRBD1. CDR3 size: 16 residues. Germline loops: CDR1 LNHDA, CDR2 SQIVND (reference sequence). The V gene end was trimmed by 4 bases and the J gene end by 1 base; junction bases not matched to a gene: 5. The CDR3 region is CASSRTGGLGNTEAFF. In nucleotides, the CDR3 is TGTGCCAGTAGTAGGACAGGGGGCTTGGGGAACACTGAAGCTTTCTTT.

This chain uses TRBV6-5 with TRBJ1-4; TRBD1 is a possible D gene (5 bases). CDR1 and CDR2 (germline): MNHEY, SVGAGI. The CDR3 is 14 amino acids. V was pared by 2 bases and J by 6 bases, with 10 bases between. CDR3 bases: TGTGCCAGCAGTTACATGAGGGGTTATGAAAAACTGTTTTTT. The encoded protein is CASSYMRGYEKLFF.

This clone appeared a single time. This rearrangement joins TRBV28 to TRBJ1-1; 7 bases map to TRBD1. The CDR3 covers 15 residues. Germline V gene lookup returns CDR1 MDHEN and CDR2 SYDVKM. With 4 bases clipped from V and 7 bases from J, the junction kept 12 bases outside the gene matches. Written as DNA, the CDR3 is TGTGCCAGCAGTTCGCCCCAGGGGGTGGGGAATGAAGCTTTCTTT. This encodes CASSSPQGVGNEAFF. The full variable domain, rest sourced from reference TRBV28 and TRBJ1-1, is DVKVTQSSRYLVKRTGEKVFLECVQDMDHENMFWYRQDPGLGLRLIYFSYDVKMKEKGDIPEGYSVSREKKERFSLILESASTNQTSMYLCASSSPQGVGNEAFFGQGTRLTVV.

The chain joins TRBV21-1 to TRBJ2-1; the table gives TRBD2 as D, unverified against the DNA. TRBV21-1 is an annotated pseudogene. CDR3 size: 13 residues. CDR3 region: CASSKVEGNEQFF. The CDR3 DNA sequence: TGTGCCAGCAGCAAGGTGGAGGGAAATGAGCAGTTCTTC.

This clone was detected only a few times. The chain is built from TRBV25-1 and TRBJ1-3, with unresolved D. This CDR3 is built from 11 residues. V was cut by 7 bases and J by 11 bases, with 12 bases left in between. CDR1 and CDR2 (germline): MGHDK, SYGVNS. The CDR3 reads CASKGPLAIYF. The CDR3 DNA follows: TGTGCCAGCAAAGGCCCTTTAGCCATATATTTT.

In its sample, this clone was seen once. The rearrangement joins TRBV7-9 to TRBJ1-2, with 7 bases fitting TRBD1. The V and J ends lost 1 base and 6 bases, in that order; junction bases with no gene match: 8. Germline V gene lookup returns CDR1 SEHNR and CDR2 FQNEAQ (reference sequence). CDR3 length: 15 amino acids. CDR3 amino acids: CASSLELTGRDGYTF. CDR3 DNA: TGTGCCAGCAGCTTAGAATTGACAGGGAGGGATGGCTACACCTTC.

V and J are TRBV5-1 and TRBJ1-1; the D gene is possibly TRBD1 (5 bases). Germline loops: CDR1 SGHRS, CDR2 YFSETQ. V was pared by 2 bases and J by 5 bases, with 10 bases between. CDR3 size: 13 residues. The CDR3 DNA sequence: TGCGCCAGCAGCTTAGACAGTTCAACTGAAGCTTTCTTT. Translated, it gives CASSLDSSTEAFF.

The V call is TRBV5-6, the J call TRBJ2-5, with D perhaps TRBD1 (7 bases). Germline assignment: CDR1 SGHDT and CDR2 YYEEEE. Trimming left V 0 bases short and J 1 base short, with 13 bases between. CDR3 length equals 16 residues. The CDR3 nucleotides are TGTGCCAGCAGCTTGGCTGGCAGGGGGGCCCAAGAGACCCAGTACTTC. As protein: CASSLAGRGAQETQYF.

This chain links TRBV7-2 with TRBJ2-1; D perhaps matches TRBD2 (6 bases). The CDR3 loop spans 14 amino acids. CDR1 and CDR2 from the germline V gene are SGHTA and FQGNSA. V was clipped by 2 bases and J by 5 bases, with 10 bases between them. This CDR3 reads CASSLSGDNNEQFF. CDR3 nucleotide sequence: TGTGCCAGCAGCTTATCGGGGGATAACAATGAGCAGTTCTTC.

The chain joins TRBV7-8 to TRBJ1-2; 12 nucleotides agree with TRBD1. The CDR3 covers 13 residues. Looked up from germline, CDR1 is SGHVS and CDR2 is FQNEAQ. J was trimmed by 9 bases and V by 5 bases; bases with no gene match: 4. CDR3 amino acids: CASSAGQGASYTF. CDR3 DNA sequence: TGTGCCAGCAGCGCGGGACAGGGGGCGAGCTACACCTTC.

The V and J genes are TRBV7-2 and TRBJ2-5, with TRBD1 as a possible D gene (6 bases). The CDR3 loop spans 14 amino acids. The germline V and J ends were trimmed by 2 bases and 5 bases, with 12 bases remaining between them. The germline gives CDR1 SGHTA, CDR2 FQGNSA. The CDR3 DNA reads as TGTGCCAGCAGCTTACAGGGGCTTTCGGAGACCCAGTACTTC. Residues: CASSLQGLSETQYF.

The chain recombines TRBV19 with TRBJ1-6; the D is unclear. The ends were cut back, 3 bases at V and 5 bases at J, with 14 bases in the middle. Germline V gene sequence: CDR1 LNHDA, CDR2 SQIVND (reference sequence). The CDR3 loop spans 16 amino acids. CDR3 sequence: CASSIRPWYDNSPLHF. CDR3 nucleotide sequence: TGTGCCAGTAGTATTCGGCCCTGGTACGATAATTCACCCCTCCACTTT.

The chain recombines TRBV5-1 with TRBJ2-5; no reliable D call. Trimming left V 0 bases short and J 5 bases short, with 14 bases between. CDR1 is SGHRS, CDR2 YFSETQ, per germline. The CDR3 is 15 residues long. The DNA of the CDR3 is TGCGCCAGCAGCTTGGAGTTTGGGGTGTGGGAGACCCAGTACTTC. Its translation: CASSLEFGVWETQYF. Drawing the rest from reference TRBV5-1 and TRBJ2-5, the complete variable domain is KAGVTQTPRYLIKTRGQQVTLSCSPISGHRSVSWYQQTPGQGLQFLFEYFSETQRNKGNFPGRFSGRQFSNSRSEMNVSTLELGDSALYLCASSLEFGVWETQYFGPGTRLLVL.

J is TRBJ2-2 and V is TRBV18; TRBD2 aligns across 7 bases. The J segment lost 4 bases and the V segment lost 1 base, leaving 3 bases of the junction unmatched. This CDR3 contains 15 residues. Germline assignment: CDR1 KGHSH and CDR2 LQKENI. CDR3 DNA: TGTGCCAGCTCACCACAGGGAGGGAGCACCGGGGAGCTGTTTTTT. It specifies CASSPQGGSTGELFF.

This chain connects TRBV30 to TRBJ2-1, with D possibly matching TRBD2 (5 bases). The germline CDR1 and CDR2 sequences are GTSNPN and SVGIG (reference sequence). V shed 0 bases and J shed 7 bases, with 13 bases lying between them. This CDR3 spans 14 amino acids. CDR3 region: CAWSVMRANNEQFF. The CDR3 region has the DNA TGTGCCTGGAGTGTTATGAGGGCTAATAATGAGCAGTTCTTC.

This clone was seen once. The chain combines TRBV7-3 with TRBJ2-5; possibly TRBD1 for D (6 bases). CDR1 and CDR2 from the germline V gene are SGHTA and FQGTGA. Trimming stripped 1 base from V and 1 base from J, with 10 bases between. CDR3 size: 15 residues. CDR3 sequence: CASSLRPGVQETQYF. CDR3 DNA sequence: TGTGCCAGCAGCTTAAGGCCAGGGGTCCAAGAGACCCAGTACTTC.

This rearrangement joins TRBV11-2 to TRBJ2-2; 7 bases are a match to TRBD2. J gave up 7 bases and V 2 bases, and 4 bases lay outside the gene matches. The CDR3 loop spans 14 amino acids. Per the germline V gene, CDR1 is SGHAT and CDR2 is FQNNGV. CDR3 nucleotides: TGTGCCAGCAGCTTATTGCGGGGGAACGGGGAGCTGTTTTTT. Its translation: CASSLLRGNGELFF.

In regard to this clone: Other DNA sequences from this sample encode an identical CDR3 as well. J is TRBJ1-1 and V is TRBV11-2, with D possibly TRBD1 on 6 matching bases. Germline CDR1 is SGHAT and CDR2 is FQNNGV. This CDR3 spans 12 amino acids. V was cut by 1 base and J by 9 bases, with 9 bases left in between. The CDR3 loop reads CASSLGQGQAFF. The DNA of the CDR3 is TGTGCCAGCAGCTTAGGGCAGGGGCAAGCTTTCTTT.

In this sample, this clone turned up a few times. The DNA for the CDR3 is TGCGCCACCCTAGGTGGAGGAGAGCAGTACTTC. The encoded protein is CATLGGGEQYF. The chain joins TRBV10-2 to TRBJ2-7, with D possibly TRBD2 on 5 matching bases. Trimming left V 10 bases short and J 7 bases short, with 14 bases between. CDR1 and CDR2 (germline): WSHSY, SAAADI. This CDR3 comprises 11 residues.

V gene TRBV4-1 combines with J gene TRBJ2-5, with D perhaps matching TRBD1 (5 bases). Germline values: CDR1 MGHRA, CDR2 YSYEKL. The CDR3 loop spans 14 amino acids. Trimming shortened V by 1 base and J by 3 bases, and 9 bases separated the two germline ends. The CDR3 loop is CASSQGQTEETQYF. The DNA of the CDR3 is TGCGCCAGCAGCCAAGGACAGACTGAAGAGACCCAGTACTTC.

The V and J genes are TRBV6-6 and TRBJ2-7, with 7 bases that match TRBD1. J was trimmed by 2 bases and V by 1 base; bases with no gene match: 8. This CDR3 has 16 residues. Germline V CDR1 and CDR2: MNHNY, SVGAGI (reference sequence). The CDR3 loop reads CASSYLRQGVTYEQYF. The CDR3 nucleotides read TGTGCCAGCAGTTACTTGAGGCAGGGGGTGACCTACGAGCAGTACTTC.

The rearrangement links TRBV5-1 to TRBJ1-6, with D possibly TRBD1 on 6 matching bases. V shed 0 bases and J shed 10 bases, with 14 bases lying between them. Germline loops: CDR1 SGHRS, CDR2 YFSETQ. The CDR3 is 15 amino acids. This chain's CDR3 is CASSLAGGQNSPLHF. CDR3 sequence (DNA): TGCGCCAGCAGCTTGGCTGGGGGGCAAAACTCACCCCTCCACTTT.

This clone appeared a few times. The rearrangement uses TRBV7-2 and TRBJ1-1; D gene ambiguous. This CDR3 contains 11 residues. Germline V gene sequence: CDR1 SGHTA, CDR2 FQGNSA. V dropped 3 bases and J dropped 10 bases, with 9 bases sitting between them. DNA of the CDR3: TGTGCCAGCAGCTTGTTGCGGGGAGCTTTCTTT. Translating it yields CASSLLRGAFF.

This clone was observed a single time. The chain joins TRBV5-8 to TRBJ1-2; maybe TRBD1 (5 bases). Trimming shortened V by 0 bases and J by 0 bases, and 15 bases separated the two germline ends. The CDR3 extends over 17 amino acids. Germline assignment: CDR1 SGHTS and CDR2 YDEGEE. DNA of the CDR3: TGTGCCAGCAGCTTGGTGCAGGGAATTCTGACTAACTATGGCTACACCTTC. Translated, it gives CASSLVQGILTNYGYTF.

The gene calls are TRBV4-3 and TRBJ1-1; possible D gene TRBD1, 5 bases. Germline values: CDR1 LGHNA, CDR2 YSLEER. V shed 0 bases and J shed 5 bases, with 16 bases lying between them. This CDR3 has 16 residues. CDR3: CASSQEAERGGTEAFF. As DNA, the CDR3 is TGCGCCAGCAGCCAAGAGGCGGAAAGGGGCGGGACTGAAGCTTTCTTT.

The gene calls are TRBV5-4 and TRBJ2-5, with 7 bases that match TRBD1. This CDR3 has 14 residues. From germline, CDR1 is SGHNT and CDR2 YYREEE (reference sequence). V gave up 2 bases and J gave up 2 bases; unmatched junction bases: 3. CDR3 sequence reads: CASSLRQGQETQYF. The DNA of the CDR3 is TGTGCCAGCAGCTTACGACAGGGACAAGAGACCCAGTACTTC.

V usage is TRBV9 and J usage is TRBJ1-1; D is unclear. CDR1 is SGDLS, CDR2 YYNGEE, per germline. Trimming pared 0 bases from V and 5 bases from J, leaving 11 bases between. CDR3 length: 14 residues. The CDR3 spells CASSVGFRQTEAFF. The CDR3 nucleotides are TGTGCCAGCAGCGTAGGATTTCGTCAAACTGAAGCTTTCTTT.

The chain has TRBV5-8 and TRBJ2-5; no firm D call. V was cut by 4 bases and J by 0 bases, with 10 bases left in between. In germline, CDR1 is SGHTS, CDR2 YDEGEE. The CDR3 spans 14 residues. CDR3 in DNA: TGTGCCAGCAGCCTGAAGTGGTACCAAGAGACCCAGTACTTC. Its translation: CASSLKWYQETQYF. Filled out from reference TRBV5-8 and TRBJ2-5, the complete variable domain reads EAGVTQSPTHLIKTRGQQATLRCSPISGHTSVYWYQQALGLGLQFLLWYDEGEERNRGNFPPRFSGRQFPNYSSELNVNALELEDSALYLCASSLKWYQETQYFGPGTRLLVL.

The chain is built from TRBV9 and TRBJ2-5; TRBD2 agrees at 7 bases. The CDR3 length is 16 residues. Germline lookup yields CDR1 SGDLS and CDR2 YYNGEE. V trimming: 0 bases; J trimming: 5 bases; junction bases outside the gene matches: 10. The CDR3 spells CASSVVMGLPSETQYF. In DNA form, the CDR3 reads TGTGCCAGCAGCGTAGTAATGGGACTACCGTCGGAGACCCAGTACTTC.

V and J are TRBV25-1 and TRBJ2-6, with a weak D call TRBD2 (7 bases). Germline CDR1 and CDR2: MGHDK and SYGVNS. The V end lost 5 bases, the J end lost 4 bases, and 15 bases lay between the germline ends. The CDR3 extends over 16 amino acids. In DNA form, the CDR3 reads TGTGCCAGCAGTCCTGCGGGGGCGGGGGGGGCCAACGTCCTGACTTTC. It encodes CASSPAGAGGANVLTF. Supplemented by reference TRBV25-1 and TRBJ2-6, the full variable domain reads EADIYQTPRYLVIGTGKKITLECSQTMGHDKMYWYQQDPGMELHLIHYSYGVNSTEKGDLSSESTVSRIRTEHFPLTLESARPSHTSQYLCASSPAGAGGANVLTFGAGSRLTVL.

This chain connects TRBV18 to TRBJ2-7; 8 positions match TRBD1. The CDR3 extends over 16 amino acids. The germline CDR1 and CDR2 sequences are KGHSH and LQKENI. The J segment lost 2 bases and the V segment lost 3 bases, leaving 9 bases of the junction unmatched. The CDR3 bases are TGTGCCAGCTCACCCCAGGGGGCGGAACTTACCTACGAGCAGTACTTC. This translates into CASSPQGAELTYEQYF.